The table lists the clone carrying this TCR beta chain with a few counts. Its antigen remains unknown. CDR1 and CDR2 from the germline V gene are DFQATT and SNEGSKA (reference sequence). The CDR3 totals 17 residues. Trimming pared 1 base from V and 1 base from J, leaving 20 bases between. Treatment indicated: approximately nine-day PBMC culture with coronavirus spike peptide pools or control peptides (ViraFEST assay). This entry comes from a study of vaccination and CD4 T cells after COVID-19. Across the study: Convalescent patients gave post-COVID blood a median about 100 days post-diagnosis, range 35 to 161. Post-vaccination specimens were collected at a median of about 66 days following dose two (range 14 to 241). Control cultures used a CEFX viral epitope pool, an HIV-1 Nef peptide pool, or no peptide. Spike peptides, overlapping and drawn from SARS-CoV-2, HCoV-NL63, HCoV-OC43 and HCoV-229E, were used to stimulate cells.

Cultured CD4+ T cells had their DNA profiled by the Oncomine TCR Beta short-read assay. TCRdb re-analysed the PCR reads in MiXCR, keeping a single row per CDR3 protein. The sample lists 5,000 to 6,000 distinct CDR3 sequences, about 30% occurring once. This specimen consisted of CD4+ T cells from blood, cultured in vitro, obtained after SARS-CoV-2 vaccination. The receptor's source is a human donor who had recovered from COVID-19. This rearrangement joins TRBV20-1 to TRBJ2-7, with a tentative D call TRBD2 (6 bases). CDR3 DNA: TGCAGTGCTAGAGCGTTTCACGGAAGCGGGCTATCCTACGAGCAGTACTTC. Its protein is CSARAFHGSGLSYEQYF.